One sample yielded the 28 T cell receptor beta chains listed below, sequenced in a study of blood T cell repertoires in COVID-19. Generated by immunoSEQ multiplex PCR, the TCRdb table keeps only in-frame clones and is missing some. The profile shows around 220,000 clones, roughly 80% of them singletons. The source material was peripheral blood. All receptors come from a woman of 80 years or more with active or convalescent COVID-19.

The chain is built from TRBV15 and TRBJ2-1, with a tentative D call TRBD2 (6 bases). The CDR3 consists of 15 residues. CDR1 is LNHNV and CDR2 is YYDKDF in the germline V gene (reference sequence). V lost 0 bases and J lost 3, with 9 bases in between. The CDR3 DNA follows: TGTGCCACCAGCAGAGATCCCGGGAGCTACAATGAGCAGTTCTTC. Protein product: CATSRDPGSYNEQFF.

This chain uses TRBV20-1 with TRBJ2-7; possibly TRBD2 for D (6 bases). The CDR3 covers 11 residues. V was shortened by 6 bases and J by 3 bases, with 9 bases between the two germline ends. Germline values: CDR1 DFQATT, CDR2 SNEGSKA (reference sequence). CDR3 bases: TGCAGTGCAAATAGCGGCTACGAGCAGTACTTC. Translating it yields CSANSGYEQYF.

V and J are TRBV6-5 and TRBJ1-2, with TRBD1 as a possible D gene (6 bases). The CDR3 is 15 amino acids. Deletions cut 5 bases from V and 4 bases from J, with 17 bases between. The germline V gene encodes CDR1 MNHEY and CDR2 SVGAGI. CDR3 region: CASSNQGRSGYGYTF. CDR3 coding DNA: TGTGCCAGCAGTAACCAGGGGAGAAGTGGCTATGGCTACACCTTC.

V gene TRBV28 combines with J gene TRBJ2-3; D is possibly TRBD2 (6 bases). This CDR3 has 15 residues. Germline CDR1 MDHEN, CDR2 SYDVKM. Trimming removed 5 bases from V and 2 bases from J, with 14 bases in between. The CDR3: CASSPLAGYTDTQYF. CDR3 DNA sequence: TGTGCCAGCAGTCCCCTCGCGGGGTACACAGATACGCAGTATTTT.

The chain couples TRBV6-5 to TRBJ1-1; D possibly corresponds to TRBD1 (5 bases). The CDR3 covers 13 residues. With 7 bases removed from V and 1 base from J, the gap between germline ends came to 10 bases. Germline V CDR1 and CDR2: MNHEY, SVGAGI. The CDR3 loop is CASILGGNTEAFF. The CDR3, as DNA: TGTGCCAGCATCCTCGGGGGGAACACTGAAGCTTTCTTT.

CDR3 nucleotide sequence: TGTGCCAGTAAGGAACAGGGGAACTATGGCTACACCTTC. It yields the protein CASKEQGNYGYTF. The chain couples TRBV19 to TRBJ1-2; 7 positions agree with TRBD1. V shed 7 bases, J shed 2 bases, and the junction held 4 bases outside the gene matches. Per germline, CDR1 LNHDA and CDR2 SQIVND (reference sequence). This CDR3 comprises 13 residues.

This clone was detected only once. This rearrangement joins TRBV29-1 to TRBJ2-1; 9 nucleotides match TRBD2. The CDR3 runs to 14 residues. Trimming at V came to 7 bases and at J to 7 bases, leaving 11 bases not matched to a gene. Germline V lookup: CDR1 SQVTM, CDR2 ANQGSEA. As DNA, the CDR3 is TGCAGCGCCCCGGGACTAGCAATATGGAATGAGCAGTTCTTC. Its translation: CSAPGLAIWNEQFF.

CDR3 coding DNA: TGCGCCAGCAGCTTGTCCTCACAGGGGGGTCAATACAATGAGCAGTTCTTC. It encodes CASSLSSQGGQYNEQFF. This chain links TRBV5-1 with TRBJ2-1; TRBD1 agrees at 8 bases. The germline V gene encodes CDR1 SGHRS and CDR2 YFSETQ. With 1 base clipped from V and 4 bases from J, the junction kept 10 bases outside the gene matches. This CDR3 has 17 residues.

The chain uses TRBV10-2 and TRBJ2-3, with TRBD2 matching over 8 bases. The V and J ends lost 6 bases and 3 bases, in that order; junction bases with no gene match: 8. CDR3 size: 15 residues. Per the germline V gene, CDR1 is WSHSY and CDR2 is SAAADI. CDR3 coding DNA: TGCGCCAGCAGCCGACCAGCGGGGGTTACAGATACGCAGTATTTT. Its translation is CASSRPAGVTDTQYF.

The rearrangement links TRBV19 to TRBJ2-7; 7 nucleotides match TRBD2. The CDR3 runs to 14 residues. The germline CDR1 and CDR2 sequences are LNHDA and SQIVND (reference sequence). V lost 7 bases, J lost 4 bases, and 10 bases stayed unmatched. The CDR3: CASKLGAGGYEQYF. The CDR3 coding sequence is TGTGCCAGTAAACTAGGTGCCGGGGGGTACGAGCAGTACTTC.

The chain employs TRBV2 and TRBJ2-2, with TRBD2 matching over 10 bases. Unmatched junction bases numbered 6, after V lost 4 bases and J lost 4 bases. The CDR3 is made up of 16 amino acids. The V gene's germline CDR1 is SNHLY and CDR2 FYNNEI. The CDR3 protein is CASSALAGAPTGELFF. CDR3 nucleotide sequence: TGTGCCAGCAGTGCGCTAGCGGGAGCCCCCACCGGGGAGCTGTTTTTT.

The rearrangement links TRBV5-8 to TRBJ2-7, with 10 bases identical to TRBD1. Trimming removed 4 bases from V and 2 bases from J; junction bases left unmatched: 9. The CDR3 loop spans 16 amino acids. The germline V gene encodes CDR1 SGHTS and CDR2 YDEGEE. The CDR3 DNA reads as TGTGCCAGCAGCACCCTGGAGGGACAGGGGACCTACGAGCAGTACTTC. Translating gives CASSTLEGQGTYEQYF. The variable domain in full, with the rest retrieved from reference TRBV5-8 and TRBJ2-7, is EAGVTQSPTHLIKTRGQQATLRCSPISGHTSVYWYQQALGLGLQFLLWYDEGEERNRGNFPPRFSGRQFPNYSSELNVNALELEDSALYLCASSTLEGQGTYEQYFGPGTRLTVT.

The genes are TRBV6-6 and TRBJ1-3; 7 bases map to TRBD1. CDR1 MNHNY and CDR2 SVGAGI come from the germline V gene (reference sequence). The CDR3 spans 15 residues. Trimming at V came to 6 bases and at J to 2 bases, leaving 7 bases not matched to a gene. CDR3 nucleotide sequence: TGTGCCAGCAGGGCACTTACAGGGGCTGGAAACACCATATATTTT. Residues: CASRALTGAGNTIYF.

The gene calls are TRBV10-3 and TRBJ2-6, with TRBD1 as a possible D gene (5 bases). Germline V gene data show CDR1 as ENHRY and CDR2 as SYGVKD. The ends were cut back, 6 bases at V and 2 bases at J, with 8 bases in the middle. This CDR3 has 14 amino acids. CDR3 loop: CAIRDTAGANVLTF. In DNA, the CDR3 is TGTGCCATCAGGGACACTGCTGGGGCCAACGTCCTGACTTTC.

The gene calls are TRBV19 and TRBJ1-6, with TRBD1 as a possible D gene (6 bases). This CDR3 is built from 13 residues. V was clipped by 7 bases and J by 6 bases, with 10 bases between them. Germline V gene lookup returns CDR1 LNHDA and CDR2 SQIVND (reference sequence). CDR3 amino acids: CASMDRINSPLHF. As DNA, the CDR3 is TGTGCCAGTATGGACAGAATTAATTCACCCCTCCACTTT.

The rearrangement uses TRBV30 and TRBJ2-5; TRBD1 matches 10 bases. Trimming took 3 bases from V and 7 from J; bases not matched to a gene: 5. This CDR3 is built from 13 residues. The germline V gene encodes CDR1 GTSNPN and CDR2 SVGIG (reference sequence). CDR3 sequence: CAWSVRTGGTQYF. For the CDR3, the DNA is TGTGCCTGGAGCGTCAGGACAGGGGGGACCCAGTACTTC.

The genes are TRBV19 and TRBJ2-7; a possible D gene is TRBD2 (5 bases). CDR3 length equals 18 residues. V was clipped by 3 bases and J by 0 bases, with 21 bases between them. Germline CDR1 LNHDA, CDR2 SQIVND (reference sequence). In DNA form, the CDR3 reads TGTGCCAGTAGTATTGCGAAGCCTAGCCTTACCCTCTCCTACGAGCAGTACTTC. Translated, it gives CASSIAKPSLTLSYEQYF. The variable domain in full, with the rest retrieved from reference TRBV19 and TRBJ2-7, is DGGITQSPKYLFRKEGQNVTLSCEQNLNHDAMYWYRQDPGQGLRLIYYSQIVNDFQKGDIAEGYSVSREKKESFPLTVTSAQKNPTAFYLCASSIAKPSLTLSYEQYFGPGTRLTVT.

The chain combines TRBV29-1 with TRBJ2-3, with D possibly TRBD1 on 5 matching bases. CDR3 length: 13 amino acids. The V end lost 7 bases, the J end lost 2 bases, and 13 bases lay between the germline ends. CDR1 and CDR2 from the germline V gene are SQVTM and ANQGSEA. CDR3: CSGRRQITDTQYF. For the CDR3, the DNA is TGCAGCGGAAGGAGACAGATCACAGATACGCAGTATTTT.

The gene calls are TRBV6-5 and TRBJ2-3, with D possibly being TRBD1 (6 bases). CDR3 length equals 14 residues. The ends were cut back, 11 bases at V and 2 bases at J, with 17 bases in the middle. Looked up from germline, CDR1 is MNHEY and CDR2 is SVGAGI. CDR3 in amino acids: CACKPGTITDTQYF. DNA for the CDR3: TGTGCCTGTAAACCGGGGACAATCACAGATACGCAGTATTTT.

The chain carries TRBV3-1 (or the pseudogene TRBV3-2) and TRBJ2-7, with TRBD2 identical over 12 bases. Per the germline V gene, CDR1 is LGHDT and CDR2 is YNNKEL (reference sequence). With 6 bases clipped from V and 2 bases from J, the junction kept 2 bases outside the gene matches. This CDR3 is 14 amino acids long. This CDR3 reads CASSWTSGTYEQYF. The CDR3 region has the DNA TGTGCCAGCAGTTGGACTAGCGGGACCTACGAGCAGTACTTC.

This chain joins TRBV7-2 and TRBJ1-4, with a weak D call TRBD1 (6 bases). The CDR3 is 13 residues long. The germline V gene encodes CDR1 SGHTA and CDR2 FQGNSA. Deletions cut 3 bases from V and 6 bases from J, with 8 bases between. The CDR3 sequence: CASSFRGYEKLFF. CDR3 sequence (DNA): TGTGCCAGCAGCTTCAGGGGCTATGAAAAACTGTTTTTT.

This clone was seen only once. The chain employs TRBV3-1 (or the pseudogene TRBV3-2) and TRBJ1-2, with 8 bases that match TRBD1. The CDR3 has 14 residues. V lost 0 bases to trimming and J lost 7 bases; unmatched junction nucleotides: 4. CDR1 is LGHDT and CDR2 is YNNKEL in the germline V gene (reference sequence). CDR3 region: CASSQDWDRTGYTF. The CDR3 DNA sequence: TGTGCCAGCAGCCAAGATTGGGACAGGACTGGCTACACCTTC.

The V and J genes are TRBV28 and TRBJ2-5; D remains ambiguous. Per germline, CDR1 MDHEN and CDR2 SYDVKM. V was shortened by 6 bases and J by 4 bases, with 18 bases between the two germline ends. This CDR3 is 15 amino acids long. The CDR3 region is CASSPRVIRVETQYF. The CDR3 nucleotides read TGTGCCAGCAGCCCCCGGGTTATCCGGGTAGAGACCCAGTACTTC. Looking up the rest from reference TRBV28 and TRBJ2-5 gives the full variable domain: DVKVTQSSRYLVKRTGEKVFLECVQDMDHENMFWYRQDPGLGLRLIYFSYDVKMKEKGDIPEGYSVSREKKERFSLILESASTNQTSMYLCASSPRVIRVETQYFGPGTRLLVL.

The chain combines TRBV5-1 with TRBJ2-7; D might be TRBD1 (6 bases). Trimming cost V 1 base and J 2 bases, with 13 bases left between them. Per germline, CDR1 SGHRS and CDR2 YFSETQ. The CDR3 is 15 residues long. The chain's CDR3 is CASSLSGGPPYEQYF. The CDR3 nucleotides read TGCGCCAGCAGCTTGTCTGGGGGCCCTCCCTACGAGCAGTACTTC.

The V gene is TRBV28, the J gene TRBJ2-7; 11 nucleotides match TRBD2. V trimming: 5 bases; J trimming: 4 bases; junction bases outside the gene matches: 7. The germline V gene encodes CDR1 MDHEN and CDR2 SYDVKM. The length of the CDR3 is 15 residues. The CDR3 DNA sequence: TGTGCCAGCAGTACTCTTAGCGGGGGGGCGTACGAGCAGTACTTC. This translates into CASSTLSGGAYEQYF.

J is TRBJ2-5 and V is TRBV2; no clear D gene. The CDR3 extends over 13 amino acids. The V end was cut by 4 bases, the J end by 2 bases, with 8 bases between. Germline V gene lookup returns CDR1 SNHLY and CDR2 FYNNEI. In DNA, the CDR3 is TGTGCCAGCAGTGTTCTACAGCAAGAGACCCAGTACTTC. It specifies CASSVLQQETQYF.

This clone appeared a single time. The chain carries TRBV30 and TRBJ2-7; 9 bases line up with TRBD2. J was trimmed by 3 bases and V by 3 bases; bases with no gene match: 6. Per the germline V gene, CDR1 is GTSNPN and CDR2 is SVGIG (reference sequence). The CDR3 is 14 residues long. The CDR3 DNA sequence: TGTGCCTGGAGATCTGCTAGCGGGGTCTACGAGCAGTACTTC. Amino acid sequence: CAWRSASGVYEQYF. The full variable domain, its missing parts supplied by reference TRBV30 and TRBJ2-7, is SQTIHQWPATLVQPVGSPLSLECTVEGTSNPNLYWYRQAAGRGLQLLFYSVGIGQISSEVPQNLSASRPQDRQFILSSKKLLLSDSGFYLCAWRSASGVYEQYFGPGTRLTVT.

The rearrangement joins TRBV12-3 or TRBV12-4 to TRBJ1-1, with TRBD1 matching over 8 bases. The CDR3 totals 12 residues. Trimming removed 6 bases from V and 11 bases from J; junction bases left unmatched: 8. The CDR3 DNA follows: TGTGCCAGCAGCGAACAGGGGGTTCGGGCTTTCTTT. As protein: CASSEQGVRAFF.